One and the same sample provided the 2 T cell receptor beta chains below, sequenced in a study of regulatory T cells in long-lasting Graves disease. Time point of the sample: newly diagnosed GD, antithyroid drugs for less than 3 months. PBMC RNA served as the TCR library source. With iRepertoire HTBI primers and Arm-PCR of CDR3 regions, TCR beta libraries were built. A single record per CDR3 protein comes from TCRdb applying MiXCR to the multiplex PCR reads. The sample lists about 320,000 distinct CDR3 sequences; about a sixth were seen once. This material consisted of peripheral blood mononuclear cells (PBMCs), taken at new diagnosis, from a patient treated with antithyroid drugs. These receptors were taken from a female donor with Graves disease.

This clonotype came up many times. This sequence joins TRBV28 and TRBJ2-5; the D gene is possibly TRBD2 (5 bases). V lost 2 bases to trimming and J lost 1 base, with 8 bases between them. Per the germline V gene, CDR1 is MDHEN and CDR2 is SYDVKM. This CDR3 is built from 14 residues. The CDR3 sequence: CASSLSLAQETQYF. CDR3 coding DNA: TGTGCCAGCAGTTTAAGTCTAGCCCAAGAGACCCAGTACTTC.

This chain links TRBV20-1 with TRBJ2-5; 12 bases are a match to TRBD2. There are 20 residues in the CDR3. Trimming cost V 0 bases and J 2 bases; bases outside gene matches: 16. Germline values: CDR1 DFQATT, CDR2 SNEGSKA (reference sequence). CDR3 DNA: TGCAGTGCTAGAGATACAGGGGGGACTAGCGGGCCCACTTTTCAAGAGACCCAGTACTTC. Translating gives CSARDTGGTSGPTFQETQYF.